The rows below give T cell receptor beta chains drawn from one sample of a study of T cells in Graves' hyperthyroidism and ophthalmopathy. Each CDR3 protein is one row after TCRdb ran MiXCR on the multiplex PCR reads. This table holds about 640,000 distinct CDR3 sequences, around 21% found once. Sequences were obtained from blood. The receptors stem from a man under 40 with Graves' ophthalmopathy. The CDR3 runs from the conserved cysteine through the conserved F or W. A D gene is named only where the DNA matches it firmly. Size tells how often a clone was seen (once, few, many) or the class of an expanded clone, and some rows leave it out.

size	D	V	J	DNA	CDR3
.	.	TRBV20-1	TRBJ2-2	TGCAGTGCTAGGGAGACACAGGGGAACACCGGGGAGCTGTTTTTT	CSARETQGNTGELFF
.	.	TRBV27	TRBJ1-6	TGTGCCAGCAGGGTTCCGGGATCCGGCAATTCACCCCTCCACTTT	CASRVPGSGNSPLHF
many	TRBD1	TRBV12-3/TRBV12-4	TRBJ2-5	TGTGCCAGCAGTCCGACCGACAGGGGTCAAGAGACCCAGTACTTC	CASSPTDRGQETQYF
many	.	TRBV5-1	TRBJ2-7	TGCGCCAGCAGCTTGGACGTCAGGGGCTACGAGCAGTACTTC	CASSLDVRGYEQYF
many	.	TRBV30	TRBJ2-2	TGTGCCTGGAGTTACGAGTGGGCCGGGGAGCTGTTTTTT	CAWSYEWAGELFF
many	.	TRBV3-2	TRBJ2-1	TGTGCGCACCGGTTTGAGCAGTTCTTC	CAHRFEQFF
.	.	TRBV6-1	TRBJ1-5	TGTGCCAGCGCCGTGACGAGCGATCAGCCCCAGCATTTT	CASAVTSDQPQHF
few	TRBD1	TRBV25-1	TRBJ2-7	TGTGCCAGCAGTGAACCGGGACAGGGGAAGAACGAGCAGTACTTC	CASSEPGQGKNEQYF
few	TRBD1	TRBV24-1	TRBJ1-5	TGTGCCACCAGTTCCTCCGGGACAGGCAATCAGCCCCAGCATTTT	CATSSSGTGNQPQHF
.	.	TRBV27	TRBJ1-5	TGTGCCAGCAGTTTAGCGGTGAAACAGCCCCAGCATTTT	CASSLAVKQPQHF
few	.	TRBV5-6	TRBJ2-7	TGTGCCAGCAGCTTGCGCGGGAAACTCTACGAGCAGTACTTC	CASSLRGKLYEQYF
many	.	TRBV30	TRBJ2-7	TGTGCCTGGAGTGATCGGGCCTCTGGGGAGCAGTACTTC	CAWSDRASGEQYF
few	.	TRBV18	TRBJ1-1	TGTGCCAGCTCAGCTTCGGGACCCGTGAACACTGAAGCTTTCTTT	CASSASGPVNTEAFF
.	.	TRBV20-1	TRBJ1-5	TGCAGTGCTAGAGTGGGGCAGCGCAATCAGCCCCAGCATTTT	CSARVGQRNQPQHF
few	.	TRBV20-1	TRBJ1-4	TGCAGTGCTAGAGATAGGGCCAGTCCCAATGAAAAACTGTTTTTT	CSARDRASPNEKLFF
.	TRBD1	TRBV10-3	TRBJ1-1	TGTGCCGTCGCCCGAGGCTCCCTGGGACAGCAGAACACTGAAGCTTTCTTT	CAVARGSLGQQNTEAFF
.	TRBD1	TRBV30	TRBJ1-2	TGTGCCTGGACTCAGGGGGATGGCTACACCTTC	CAWTQGDGYTF
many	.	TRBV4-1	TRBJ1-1	TGCGCCAGCAGCCCGCGACAGGAGTACACTGAAGCTTTCTTT	CASSPRQEYTEAFF
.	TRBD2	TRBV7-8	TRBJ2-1	TGTGCCAGCGAACTAGCGGGACCCTACAATGAGCAGTTCTTC	CASELAGPYNEQFF
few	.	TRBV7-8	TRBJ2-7	TGTGCCAGCAGCTTAGTTACTGGGAGTAGCGACGAGCAGTACTTC	CASSLVTGSSDEQYF
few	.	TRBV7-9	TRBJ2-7	TGTGCCAGCAGCCCTAGGGGCGGGGGCGACTCCTACGAGCAGTACTTC	CASSPRGGGDSYEQYF
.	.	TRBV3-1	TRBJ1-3	TGTGCCAGCAGCCAAGCCTCGGTGGTCTCTGGAAACACCATATATTTT	CASSQASVVSGNTIYF
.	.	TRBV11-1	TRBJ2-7	TGTGCCAGCAGCTTAGTGAGCCCAGACCGGGGTCTCTACGAGCAGTACTTC	CASSLVSPDRGLYEQYF
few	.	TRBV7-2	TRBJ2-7	TGTGCCAGCAGCACCGGAAGGGGGGTTTACGAGCAGTACTTC	CASSTGRGVYEQYF
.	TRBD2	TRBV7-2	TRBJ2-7	TGTGCCAGCAGCTTAGCGCGGGAGCGGGTGAGCTCCTACGAGCAGTACTTC	CASSLARERVSSYEQYF
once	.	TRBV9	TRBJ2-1	TGTGCCAGCAGCGACCGGGACGGAGGGTACAATGAGCAGTTCTTC	CASSDRDGGYNEQFF
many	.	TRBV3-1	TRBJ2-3	TGTGCCAGCAGCCAAGAACTGGGGAGCACAGATACGCAGTATTTT	CASSQELGSTDTQYF
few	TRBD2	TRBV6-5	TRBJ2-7	TGTGCCAGCAGTTACTCCATGACTAGCGGGAGACTCTACGAGCAGTACTTC	CASSYSMTSGRLYEQYF
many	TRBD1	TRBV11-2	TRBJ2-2	TGTGCCAGCAGGACCGGGACAGGGAACACCGGGGAGCTGTTTTTT	CASRTGTGNTGELFF
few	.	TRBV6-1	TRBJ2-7	TGTGCCAGCAGTGAGGAGGTCCCAACCTACGAGCAGTACTTC	CASSEEVPTYEQYF
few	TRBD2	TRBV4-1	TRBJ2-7	TGCGCCAGCAGCCAGACGGGACTAGCGGCCTACGAGCAGTACTTC	CASSQTGLAAYEQYF
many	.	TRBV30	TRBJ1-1	TGTGCCTGGAGTAAAACAGGGTGGAACACTGAAGCTTTCTTT	CAWSKTGWNTEAFF
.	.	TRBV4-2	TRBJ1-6	TGTGCCAGCAGCCAAGAGGGGGTTAATTCACCCCTCCACTTT	CASSQEGVNSPLHF
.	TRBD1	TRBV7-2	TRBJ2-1	TGTGCCAGCAGCTTTAGACAGGGGGCTTTAAATGAGCAGTTCTTC	CASSFRQGALNEQFF
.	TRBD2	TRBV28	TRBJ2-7	TGTGCCAGCAGTTCCTCCCAAAGCGGGGTCCTAAGGTCCTACGAGCAGTACTTC	CASSSSQSGVLRSYEQYF
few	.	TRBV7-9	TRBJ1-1	TGTGCCAGCAGTAAAATTGGCACTGAAGCTTTCTTT	CASSKIGTEAFF
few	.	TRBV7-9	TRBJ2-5	TGTGCCAGCAGCTACTGGACAGAAGAGACCCAGTACTTC	CASSYWTEETQYF
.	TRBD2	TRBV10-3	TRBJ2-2	TGTGCCATCAGAATCACTAGCGGGAGAGGAACCGGGGAGCTGTTTTTT	CAIRITSGRGTGELFF
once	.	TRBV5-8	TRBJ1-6	TGTGCCAGCAGCAACCGGGACAAGAATAATTCACCCCTCCACTTT	CASSNRDKNNSPLHF
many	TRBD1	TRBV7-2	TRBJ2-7	TGTGCCAGCAGCTTAGGCAGGGGGCGAGGCTACGAGCAGTACTTC	CASSLGRGRGYEQYF
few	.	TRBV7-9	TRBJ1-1	TGTGCCAGCAGCTCGCCCCAGGACACTGAAGCTTTCTTT	CASSSPQDTEAFF
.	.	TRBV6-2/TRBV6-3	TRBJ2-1	TGTGCCAGCAGTTACAGCCCTGACGTTAATGAGCAGTTCTTC	CASSYSPDVNEQFF
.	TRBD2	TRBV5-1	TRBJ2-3	TGCGCCAGCAGCTTGGTGAGAGGGCGGGAGTCCCCCACAGATACGCAGTATTTT	CASSLVRGRESPTDTQYF
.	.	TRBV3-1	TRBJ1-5	TGTGCCAGCAGCTCCGGACGGGACAATCAGCCCCAGCATTTT	CASSSGRDNQPQHF
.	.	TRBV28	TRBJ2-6	TGTGCCAGCAGTTTTCCTAGTACTGGCTCTGGGGCCAACGTCCTGACTTTC	CASSFPSTGSGANVLTF
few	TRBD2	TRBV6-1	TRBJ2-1	TGTGCCAGCAACTATCTAGCGGGGAACTACAATGAGCAGTTCTTC	CASNYLAGNYNEQFF
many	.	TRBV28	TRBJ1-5	TGTGCCAGCAGGAGGGATAGCAATCAGCCCCAGCATTTT	CASRRDSNQPQHF
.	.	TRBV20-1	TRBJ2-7	TGCAGTGCCCTCCTTACAGGGTTCAACGAGCAGTACTTC	CSALLTGFNEQYF
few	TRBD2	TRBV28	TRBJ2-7	TGTGCCAGCAGTTTACTAGCGGGCCAGTACGAGCAGTACTTC	CASSLLAGQYEQYF